This T cell receptor beta chain originates from a study of cytomegalovirus exposure and HLA in healthy donors. Study background: In an early release, HLA-typed donors contributed roughly 85 million unique TCR sequences.

This clone was observed once. Antigen specificity is unknown. The V gene end was trimmed by 10 bases and the J gene end by 2 bases; junction bases not matched to a gene: 5. This CDR3 has 14 amino acids. CDR1 MNHEY and CDR2 SMNVEV come from the germline V gene (reference sequence). Vbeta (60) and Jbeta (13) primers were used in the PCR. Sequenced by immunoSEQ multiplex PCR; TCRdb stores in-frame clones only, minus some. The repertoire holds some 90,000 clones, over 60% seen once, with approximately 5.7% in the top ten. Regarding the study as a whole: Reports indicated that the classifier achieved high specificity and sensitivity in diagnosing cytomegalovirus status.

V gene TRBV27 combines with J gene TRBJ2-1, with 10 bases matching TRBD2. The material sequenced was PBMCs. This clonotype was obtained from a female donor in good health and CMV-seronegative. CDR3 sequence reads: CATGLADTYNEQFF. For the CDR3, the DNA is TGTGCCACCGGACTAGCGGACACCTACAATGAGCAGTTCTTC.